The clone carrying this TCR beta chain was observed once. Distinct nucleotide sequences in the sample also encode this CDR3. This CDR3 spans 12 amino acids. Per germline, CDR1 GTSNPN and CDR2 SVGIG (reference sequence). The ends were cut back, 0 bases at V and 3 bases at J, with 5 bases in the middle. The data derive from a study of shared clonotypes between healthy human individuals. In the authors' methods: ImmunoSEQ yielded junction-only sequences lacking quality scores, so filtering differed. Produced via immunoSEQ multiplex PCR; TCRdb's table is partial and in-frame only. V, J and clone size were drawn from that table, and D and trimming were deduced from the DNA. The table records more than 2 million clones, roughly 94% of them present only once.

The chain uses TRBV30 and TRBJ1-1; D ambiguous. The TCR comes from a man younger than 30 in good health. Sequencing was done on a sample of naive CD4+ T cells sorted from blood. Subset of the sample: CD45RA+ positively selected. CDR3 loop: CAWSVLYTEAFF. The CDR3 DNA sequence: TGTGCCTGGAGTGTCCTTTACACTGAAGCTTTCTTT.